This paragraph reports one T cell receptor beta chain. Its cognate antigen is unknown. CDR3 length: 15 residues. Germline values: CDR1 SGHNT, CDR2 YYREEE (reference sequence). Trimming stripped 2 bases from V and 2 bases from J, with 11 bases between. In the PCR, 60 Vbeta and 13 Jbeta primers were used. Measured with immunoSEQ multiplex PCR; TCRdb has only the in-frame clones, and not every one. The table lists 150,000 to 200,000 clones, around four fifths of them singletons. The record originates from a study of cytomegalovirus exposure and HLA in healthy donors. Study-wide context: Roughly 77 million unique TCRs from HLA-typed donors made up an early data release.

General observations from the study: Association of 16,951 TCR beta sequences with HLA alleles was found at 0.05 false discovery rate in a later analysis.

This clonotype was obtained from a woman between 25 and 40 years old in good health and CMV-seronegative. Sample: PBMCs. The chain has TRBV5-4 and TRBJ2-1, with TRBD2 as a possible D gene (6 bases). The CDR3 reads CASSFAGSTYNEQFF. CDR3 nucleotide sequence: TGTGCCAGCAGCTTTGCGGGGAGCACCTACAATGAGCAGTTCTTC.